One sample yielded the 15 T cell receptor beta chains listed below, sequenced in a study of T-cell memory formation after mild COVID-19. Via MiXCR, TCRdb re-called the 5' RACE reads, giving one row per CDR3 protein. The table has about 500,000 distinct CDR3 sequences, roughly 20% seen once. The sequencing input was PBMCs or a T cell subset sorted from them (not recorded which). These receptors were collected from an adult woman who had mild COVID-19 (a few samples of this study predate the infection). Cell type and time point are not known.

In this sample, this clonotype turned up a few times. The V call is TRBV2, the J call TRBJ2-1; no reliable D call. V lost 4 bases and J 6 bases, leaving 10 bases between the germline ends. Germline lookup yields CDR1 SNHLY and CDR2 FYNNEI. The CDR3 extends over 13 amino acids. The CDR3 sequence: CASSVSGLNEQFF. In DNA form, the CDR3 reads TGTGCCAGCAGTGTTTCCGGGCTCAATGAGCAGTTCTTC. Variable domain in full (rest from reference TRBV2 and TRBJ2-1): EPEVTQTPSHQVTQMGQEVILRCVPISNHLYFYWYRQILGQKVEFLVSFYNNEISEKSEIFDDQFSVERPDGSNFTLKIRSTKLEDSAMYFCASSVSGLNEQFFGPGTRLTVL.

This clonotype appeared a few times. The chain is built from TRBV6-6 and TRBJ1-2, with 7 bases aligning to TRBD1. Trimming at V came to 11 bases and at J to 0 bases, leaving 9 bases not matched to a gene. This CDR3 has 14 residues. CDR1 and CDR2 (germline): MNHNY, SVGAGI (reference sequence). This CDR3 is CAGFRQGSNYGYTF. The CDR3 DNA is TGTGCCGGATTCCGACAGGGCTCTAACTATGGCTACACCTTC.

The CDR3 DNA reads as TGCAGTGCCGTGGGCCCCCGGGGAGGGGCTCAGCCCCAGCATTTT. This sequence encodes CSAVGPRGGAQPQHF. The chain carries TRBV20-1 and TRBJ1-5, with D possibly TRBD1 on 5 matching bases. The germline V gene encodes CDR1 DFQATT and CDR2 SNEGSKA (reference sequence). The CDR3 is 15 amino acids. Trimming cost V 6 bases and J 6 bases, with 21 bases left between them.

This clonotype was seen only a few times. V and J are TRBV20-1 and TRBJ1-2; TRBD1 is a possible D gene (5 bases). The CDR3 totals 11 residues. Germline V lookup: CDR1 DFQATT, CDR2 SNEGSKA (reference sequence). V lost 5 bases to trimming and J lost 7 bases, with 11 bases between them. The CDR3 bases are TGCAGTGCTTCAGGGTTAGGTGGCTACACCTTC. Its protein is CSASGLGGYTF.

The chain carries TRBV7-9 and TRBJ2-1, with 9 bases fitting TRBD2. With V trimmed by 4 bases and J by 7 bases, 14 bases remained unmatched. The CDR3 loop spans 17 amino acids. Germline CDR1 is SEHNR and CDR2 is FQNEAQ (reference sequence). CDR3 protein: CASSSILLREGVNEQFF. The CDR3 DNA is TGTGCCAGCAGCTCTATACTTCTGCGGGAGGGTGTGAATGAGCAGTTCTTC. Filled out from reference TRBV7-9 and TRBJ2-1, the complete variable domain reads DTGVSQNPRHKITKRGQNVTFRCDPISEHNRLYWYRQTLGQGPEFLTYFQNEAQLEKSRLLSDRFSAERPKGSFSTLEIQRTEQGDSAMYLCASSSILLREGVNEQFFGPGTRLTVL.

This clonotype appeared a few times. The chain uses TRBV5-1 and TRBJ2-6; D gene ambiguous. Germline assignment: CDR1 SGHRS and CDR2 YFSETQ. The CDR3 sequence is 14 residues long. Trimming left V 2 bases short and J 1 base short, with 4 bases between. The CDR3, as DNA: TGCGCCAGCAGCTTTGAGTCTGGGGCCAACGTCCTGACTTTC. It yields the protein CASSFESGANVLTF.

The chain is built from TRBV27 and TRBJ2-7; possibly TRBD1 or TRBD2 for D (5 bases each). V lost 4 bases and J lost 4, with 14 bases in between. The CDR3 is made up of 14 amino acids. Germline V lookup: CDR1 MNHEY, CDR2 SMNVEV (reference sequence). The CDR3 DNA reads TGTGCCAGCAGTTACGGGACGAGTATTTACGAGCAGTACTTC. Translated, it gives CASSYGTSIYEQYF.

The rearrangement joins TRBV5-1 to TRBJ2-1; 13 bases agree with TRBD2. V gave up 3 bases and J gave up 3 bases; unmatched junction bases: 3. Germline lookup yields CDR1 SGHRS and CDR2 YFSETQ. The CDR3 runs 16 residues. CDR3 loop: CASSWTSGGVYNEQFF. In DNA, the CDR3 is TGCGCCAGCAGCTGGACTAGCGGGGGAGTCTACAATGAGCAGTTCTTC.

This chain joins TRBV28 and TRBJ1-3; the D is unclear. CDR3 size: 12 residues. Germline V gives CDR1 MDHEN, CDR2 SYDVKM. The germline V and J ends were trimmed by 8 bases and 2 bases, with 7 bases remaining between them. This CDR3 reads CASAPAGNTIYF. CDR3 coding DNA: TGTGCCAGCGCCCCAGCTGGAAACACCATATATTTT.

In this sample, this clonotype turned up a few times. The rearrangement links TRBV4-3 to TRBJ2-3; unclear D gene. Trimming cost V 2 bases and J 2 bases, with 8 bases left between them. Per the germline V gene, CDR1 is LGHNA and CDR2 is YSLEER. The CDR3 loop spans 14 amino acids. The DNA of the CDR3 is TGCGCCAGCAGCCAATCCTGGGACACAGATACGCAGTATTTT. This sequence encodes CASSQSWDTDTQYF.

This clonotype was seen only a few times. The gene calls are TRBV10-3 and TRBJ2-1; 10 bases map to TRBD2. J was trimmed by 3 bases and V by 6 bases; bases with no gene match: 5. The CDR3 contains 15 residues. The V gene's germline CDR1 is ENHRY and CDR2 SYGVKD. CDR3 bases: TGTGCCATCAGAACGAGCGGGGGGGACTACAATGAGCAGTTCTTC. This translates into CAIRTSGGDYNEQFF.

In this sample, this clonotype turned up a few times. The chain recombines TRBV5-1 with TRBJ1-2; 9 positions agree with TRBD1. The CDR3 has 15 residues. The V gene end was trimmed by 0 bases and the J gene end by 7 bases; junction bases not matched to a gene: 7. Germline V gene sequence: CDR1 SGHRS, CDR2 YFSETQ. The CDR3 here is CASSLEPGQGTGYTF. In nucleotides, the CDR3 is TGCGCCAGCAGCTTGGAACCCGGACAGGGGACTGGCTACACCTTC.

The genes are TRBV12-3 or TRBV12-4 and TRBJ2-5; D perhaps matches TRBD1 (5 bases). Trimming removed 6 bases from V and 2 bases from J, with 10 bases in between. The CDR3 loop spans 13 amino acids. DNA of the CDR3: TGTGCCAGCAGAACCGACAGACAAGAGACCCAGTACTTC. Encoded protein: CASRTDRQETQYF.

This clonotype came up a few times. V and J are TRBV10-3 and TRBJ1-2; D is unclear. The CDR3 consists of 13 residues. Germline-derived CDR1 and CDR2 are ENHRY and SYGVKD. V lost 6 bases to trimming and J lost 2 bases, with 10 bases between them. This chain's CDR3 is CAIRQSVNYGYTF. The CDR3 bases are TGTGCCATCAGGCAGTCCGTCAACTATGGCTACACCTTC.

J is TRBJ2-7 and V is TRBV19; TRBD1 matches at 8 bases. Trimming removed 4 bases from V and 5 bases from J; junction bases left unmatched: 4. The CDR3 loop spans 13 amino acids. Germline V gene sequence: CDR1 LNHDA, CDR2 SQIVND (reference sequence). The CDR3 reads CASSTGQDNEQYF. CDR3 DNA sequence: TGTGCCAGTAGTACGGGACAGGACAACGAGCAGTACTTC.